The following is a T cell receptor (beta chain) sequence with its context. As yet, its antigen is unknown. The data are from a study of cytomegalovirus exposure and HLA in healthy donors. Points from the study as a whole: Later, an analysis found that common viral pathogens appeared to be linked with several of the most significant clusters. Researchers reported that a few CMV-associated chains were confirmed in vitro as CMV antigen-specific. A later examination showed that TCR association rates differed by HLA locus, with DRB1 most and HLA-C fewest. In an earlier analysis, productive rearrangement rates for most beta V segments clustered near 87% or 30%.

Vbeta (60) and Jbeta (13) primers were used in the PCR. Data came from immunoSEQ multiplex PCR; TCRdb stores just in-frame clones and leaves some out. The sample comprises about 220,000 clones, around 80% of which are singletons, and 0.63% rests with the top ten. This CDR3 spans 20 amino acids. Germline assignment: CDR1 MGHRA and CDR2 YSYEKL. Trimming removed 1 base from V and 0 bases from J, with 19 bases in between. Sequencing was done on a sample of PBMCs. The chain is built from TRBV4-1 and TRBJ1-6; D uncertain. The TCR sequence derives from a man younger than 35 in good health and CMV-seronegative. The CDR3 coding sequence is TGCGCCAGCAGCCAAGTAGCCGGTGAGGACTTAAACTCCTATAATTCACCCCTCCACTTT. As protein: CASSQVAGEDLNSYNSPLHF.